The clone carrying this T cell receptor beta chain was seen just once. Here immunoSEQ multiplex PCR was the method, and the copy in TCRdb shows in-frame clones only, minus some. The table lists approximately 69,000 clones, nearly 98% of them singletons. This entry comes from a study of technical replicates of blood from a handful of donors. This CDR3 comprises 14 residues. Trimming left V 9 bases short and J 4 bases short, with 18 bases between. Germline CDR1 is MNHEY and CDR2 is SVGAGI. The receptor comes from a human donor in good health. The sample taken for sequencing was T cells isolated from PBMCs. The chain carries TRBV6-5 and TRBJ1-1; possibly TRBD1 for D (6 bases). CDR3 nucleotides: TGTGCCAGTAGCACGAGCCAGGGGTTCACTGAAGCTTTCTTT. Encoded protein: CASSTSQGFTEAFF.